Sequencing of this TCR beta chain was carried out in a study of Ad26.COV2.S vaccination and SARS-CoV-2 variants (dated by TCRdb to about 2021). Looking at the study overall: Donors in the vaccine arm were drawn from COV1001, a multicentre, randomized, double-blind, placebo-controlled phase I-IIa trial testing Ad26.COV2.S in healthy adults. Ad26.COV2.S was given intramuscularly at 5x10^10 or 1x10^11 viral particles, as a single shot or as two shots 56 days apart. Sequencing of the TCRbeta repertoire served to evaluate the specificity and breadth of SARS-CoV-2-reactive T cell receptors following Ad26.COV2.S vaccination. A total of roughly 30 samples were included in the TCR-sequenced set, comprising around 20 Ad26.COV2.S vaccine recipients, 5 placebo recipients and 8 SARS-CoV-2 convalescent individuals. Trial participants were randomized into five groups of five: low-dose or high-dose Ad26.COV2.S given once or twice, or placebo on both occasions. Investigators did not know the trial group allocation while performing experiments and assessing outcomes.

TCRbeta CDR3 regions were sequenced with the immunoSEQ Assay. After extraction, genomic DNA underwent amplification by bias-controlled multiplex PCR, followed by high-throughput sequencing. In the source study's methods: To quantify the absolute abundance of every unique TCRbeta CDR3 region, sequences were collapsed and filtered. T cell fraction was estimated by normalizing TCRbeta template counts to usable DNA, with usable DNA measured through amplification of reference genes found in all nucleated cells. Repertoire TCRs were annotated as SARS-CoV-2-specific by exact matching of V gene, CDR3 amino acid sequence and J gene to a known reactive TCR set. The reference SARS-CoV-2 TCR set was derived from MIRA and filtered for enrichment in COVID-19-positive ImmuneCODE repertoires, a step that removed public or cross-reactive TCRs. Drawing on the MIRA antigens, annotated TCRs were analysed further at the level of specific ORF or position within ORF. Breadth was defined as the number of annotated unique rearrangements divided by the total number of unique productive rearrangements, and depth was defined as the summed frequency of the annotated unique rearrangements. Group comparisons of TCR breadth used two-sided Wilcoxon rank-sum tests. This immuneACCESS table, as held by TCRdb, lists in-frame sequences with V and J called but not all clones. Of the missing ones, under half trace to an unresolved V gene in checked studies; the others have no known cause. V and J calls plus clone size are reproduced from that table; the DNA served to infer D and trimming. The table for this sample lists about 390,000 clones; approximately 90% of them were counted only once. 3.5% of the sample is in the top ten clones.

The sample's treatment or condition label, in plain terms: roughly 20 received Ad26.COV2.S at low or high dose, single or two shots; 5 received placebo; per-sample allocation not given. For vaccine and placebo recipients, repertoires were sequenced using samples collected on day 63 after the first injection. Between 29 July and 7 August 2020, Cohort 1b enrolled approximately 26 adults aged 18-55 years at one site in Boston, USA. Ad26.COV2.S consisted of a replication-incompetent adenovirus type 26 vector by which a prefusion-stabilized SARS-CoV-2 spike protein from the original Wuhan strain was expressed. On the study overall, not on this receptor specifically: According to the authors, total T cell responses may have been underestimated by the TCR breadth and depth analyses. After vaccination, substantial breadth of spike-specific CD8+ and CD4+ T cell responses was reported. Compared with placebo recipients, Ad26.COV2.S recipients showed higher spike-specific TCR breadth (P = 0.0014). Vaccine and placebo recipients had comparable non-spike TCR breadth, which fits with the vaccine containing only spike. The study was not powered to compare responses between vaccine doses or regimens.

Regarding this clone: No antigen is known for it. One base away there is no much larger clone; base qualities are not given. This specimen includes other DNA sequences encoding the same CDR3.

Looking up the germline V gene yields CDR1 SGHRS and CDR2 YFSETQ. V lost 0 bases and J lost 2 bases, and the count of bases not matched to a germline gene is 5. The CDR3, cysteine through phenylalanine, is 15 amino acids long. The entry retains the CDR3 DNA only, 45 bases that are in frame from base 1. Sequencing was performed on peripheral blood, taken in a trial of Ad26.COV2.S vaccine versus placebo. This TCR was sampled from a person aged 18-60 years who received the Ad26.COV2.S COVID-19 vaccine or a placebo. Recombination connected TRBV5-1 to TRBJ2-7; a stretch of 7 junction bases matches TRBD1. The DNA sequence reads TGCGCCAGCAGCTTGGGAGGACAGGCCACCTACGAGCAGTACTTC. Its translation is CASSLGGQATYEQYF.